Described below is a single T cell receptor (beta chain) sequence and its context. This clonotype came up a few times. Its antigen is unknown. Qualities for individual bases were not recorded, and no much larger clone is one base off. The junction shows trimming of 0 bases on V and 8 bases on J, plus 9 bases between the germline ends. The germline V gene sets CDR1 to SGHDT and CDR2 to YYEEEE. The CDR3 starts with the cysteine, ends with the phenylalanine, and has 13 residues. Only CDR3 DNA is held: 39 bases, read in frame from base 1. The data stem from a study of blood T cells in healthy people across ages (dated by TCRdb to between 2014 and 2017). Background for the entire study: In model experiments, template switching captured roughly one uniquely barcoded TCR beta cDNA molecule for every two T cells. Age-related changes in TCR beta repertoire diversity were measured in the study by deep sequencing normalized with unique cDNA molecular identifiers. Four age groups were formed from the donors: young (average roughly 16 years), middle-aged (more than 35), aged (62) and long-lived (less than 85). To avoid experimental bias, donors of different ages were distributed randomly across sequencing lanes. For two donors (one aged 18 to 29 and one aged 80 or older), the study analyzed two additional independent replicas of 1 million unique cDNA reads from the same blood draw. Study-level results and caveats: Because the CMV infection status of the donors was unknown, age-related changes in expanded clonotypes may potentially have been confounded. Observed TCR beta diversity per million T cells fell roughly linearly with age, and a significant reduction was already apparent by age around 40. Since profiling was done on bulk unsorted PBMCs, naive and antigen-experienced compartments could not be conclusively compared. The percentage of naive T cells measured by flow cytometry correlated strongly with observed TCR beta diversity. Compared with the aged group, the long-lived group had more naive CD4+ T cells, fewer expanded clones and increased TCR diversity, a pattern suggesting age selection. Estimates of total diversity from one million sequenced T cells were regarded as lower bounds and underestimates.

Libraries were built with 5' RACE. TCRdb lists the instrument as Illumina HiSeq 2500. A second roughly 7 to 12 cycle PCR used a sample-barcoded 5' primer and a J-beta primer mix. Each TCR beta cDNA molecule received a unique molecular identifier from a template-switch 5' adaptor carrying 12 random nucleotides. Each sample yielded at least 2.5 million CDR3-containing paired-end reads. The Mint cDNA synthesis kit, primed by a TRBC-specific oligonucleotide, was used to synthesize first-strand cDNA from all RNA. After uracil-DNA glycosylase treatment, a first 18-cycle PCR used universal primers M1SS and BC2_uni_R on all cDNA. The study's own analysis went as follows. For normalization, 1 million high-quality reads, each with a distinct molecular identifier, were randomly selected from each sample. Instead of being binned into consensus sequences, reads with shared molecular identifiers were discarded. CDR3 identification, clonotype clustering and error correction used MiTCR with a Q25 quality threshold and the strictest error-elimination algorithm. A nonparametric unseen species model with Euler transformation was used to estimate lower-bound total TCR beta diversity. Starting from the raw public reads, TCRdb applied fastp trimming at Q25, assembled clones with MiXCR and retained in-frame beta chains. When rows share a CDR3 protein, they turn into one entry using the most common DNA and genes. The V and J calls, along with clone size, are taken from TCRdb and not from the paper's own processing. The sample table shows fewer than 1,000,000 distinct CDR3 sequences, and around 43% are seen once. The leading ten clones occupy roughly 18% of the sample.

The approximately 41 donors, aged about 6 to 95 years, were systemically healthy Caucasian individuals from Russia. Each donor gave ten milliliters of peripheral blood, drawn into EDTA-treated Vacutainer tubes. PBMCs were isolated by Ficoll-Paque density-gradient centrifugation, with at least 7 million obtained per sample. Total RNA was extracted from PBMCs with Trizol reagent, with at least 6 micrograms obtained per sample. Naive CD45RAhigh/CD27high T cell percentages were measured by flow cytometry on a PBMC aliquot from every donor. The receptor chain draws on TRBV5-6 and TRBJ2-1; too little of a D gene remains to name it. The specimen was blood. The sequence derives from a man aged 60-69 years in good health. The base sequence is TGTGCCAGCAGCTTGGTGGCTGGGGATGAGCAGTTCTTC. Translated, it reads CASSLVAGDEQFF.